This T cell receptor (beta chain) was recorded in a study of blood T cell repertoires in COVID-19. TCRdb keeps only in-frame clones here, not all; method: immunoSEQ multiplex PCR. The sample records 150,000 to 200,000 clones, roughly 82% being singletons. The CDR3 has 15 amino acids. Germline CDR1 reads GTSNPN; CDR2 reads SVGIG (reference sequence). Trimming took 4 bases from V and 2 from J; bases not matched to a gene: 5. This TCR was recovered from a middle-aged man who had recovered from COVID-19. The chain has TRBV30 and TRBJ2-1, with 10 positions matching TRBD1. The material sequenced was PBMCs or T cells enriched from blood (not recorded which). This chain's CDR3 is CAWNSDRGAYNEQFF. In nucleotides, the CDR3 is TGTGCCTGGAATTCGGACAGGGGGGCCTACAATGAGCAGTTCTTC.